This T cell receptor (beta chain) stems from a study of T-cell reconstitution after alpha-beta-depleted transplantation in children. Library preparation (for TCRbeta) was performed with unique molecular identifiers. TCRdb reprocessed the PCR reads with MiXCR, giving one entry per CDR3 protein. Of 70,000 to 95,000 distinct CDR3 sequences in the sample, 10% to 15% were seen once. This clonotype was seen many times. The germline V gene encodes CDR1 SGHTA and CDR2 FQGNSA. The germline V and J ends were trimmed by 5 bases and 6 bases, with 16 bases remaining between them. CDR3 size: 14 residues. The chain carries TRBV7-2 and TRBJ1-1; D is unclear. The sequence came from a human donor who donated a stem cell graft to a child with inherited bone marrow failure. The sequences come from PBMCs from the stem cell graft donor, collected from the stem cell graft. CDR3 nucleotide sequence: TGTGCCAGCAGCCTAGGCGTTTGGGAAGCTGAAGCTTTCTTT. Translating it yields CASSLGVWEAEAFF.